This TCR beta chain came from a study of STAT3 mutations in large granular lymphocyte leukemia. Study-level background: Over half of T-LGLL patients had one or more immunosuppressive regimens. Findings and limits, study-wide: Every T-LGLL patient had at least one immunodominant TCRbeta clonotype. After therapy, about 30% of the 18 patients switched clonotypes, all new clones STAT3 wild type.

In the case of this clone: The target antigen is unknown.

The table came from immunoSEQ multiplex PCR; TCRdb's copy has only in-frame clones and leaves some out. The data show 10,000 to 15,000 clones, roughly 90% seen once. The CDR3 runs to 17 residues. Trimming pared 4 bases from V and 1 base from J, leaving 19 bases between. Germline V lookup: CDR1 SGHAT, CDR2 FQNNGV. The sample was peripheral blood mononuclear cells. The sequence was collected from a middle-aged man with T-cell large granular lymphocyte leukemia. Some clones in this sample may be carry-over from other donors' samples. V and J are TRBV11-2 and TRBJ1-1, with D maybe TRBD1 (6 bases). CDR3 sequence: CASSSNSRGLSNTEAFF. CDR3 DNA: TGTGCCAGCAGCTCCAACTCCAGGGGACTGTCGAACACTGAAGCTTTCTTT.